These T cell receptor beta chains were read from a single sample in a study of response to subunit inactivated influenza vaccine. TCRdb analysed the RT-PCR reads with MiXCR anew, one entry per CDR3 protein. Among some 800,000 distinct CDR3 sequences listed, about 20% were seen once. This specimen was PBMCs from blood, taken more than 4 days after vaccination. The source of these receptors is a man in his fifties or sixties who received an inactivated influenza vaccine. CDR3s include the opening cysteine and the closing phenylalanine or tryptophan. Fields, in order: J gene, V gene, CDR3 protein.

TRBJ1-2 | TRBV20-1 | CSARDYRVSYTF
TRBJ2-3 | TRBV11-2 | CASSLVAGFLATQYF
TRBJ2-2 | TRBV7-8 | CASSLLANTGELFF
TRBJ2-1 | TRBV4-3 | CASSRGLAEARLNEQFF
TRBJ2-2 | TRBV5-4 | CASTPGGKNTGELFF
TRBJ1-4 | TRBV5-1 | CASSLSLKENEKLFF
TRBJ2-4 | TRBV29-1 | CSVVGLAKNIQYF
TRBJ1-2 | TRBV10-1 | CASSETSGQYYTF
TRBJ1-4 | TRBV12-3/TRBV12-4 | CASSFGGQGEKLFF
TRBJ2-5 | TRBV7-9 | CASKGIQETQYF
TRBJ2-7 | TRBV6-2/TRBV6-3 | CATRASGVDEQYF
TRBJ2-1 | TRBV24-1 | CATSDSIPQGQFF
TRBJ2-1 | TRBV12-3/TRBV12-4 | CASSFGGAAWNEQFF
TRBJ2-7 | TRBV4-1 | CASSQLLAGVSYEQYF
TRBJ2-1 | TRBV9 | CASSPRGLNSNEQFF